This is a list of T cell receptor beta chains from one sample in a study of T cell clones after liver transplantation. The table came from immunoSEQ multiplex PCR; TCRdb's copy has only in-frame clones and leaves some out. The profile covers nearly 15,000 clones, with around 82% appearing a single time and about 28% taken by the ten largest. This specimen consisted of CD8+ T cells from blood, obtained around 44 months after liver transplant. Receptors were obtained from a human patient who received a liver transplant. Some of the T cells might come from the graft donor. CDR3s include the opening cysteine and the closing phenylalanine or tryptophan. The D gene is left open where the match is weak. Clone size is not always given. Where it is, it says once, few, many or a class for expanded clones.

-	TRBV4-1	TRBJ2-7	-	CASSQDPLDSYEQYF	TGCGCCAGCAGCCAAGATCCCCTCGACTCCTACGAGCAGTACTTC
-	TRBV6-6	TRBJ1-6	-	CASSRRGAGSPLHF	TGTGCCAGCAGCCGCCGGGGGGCTGGATCACCCCTCCACTTT
-	TRBV10-1	TRBJ2-1	-	CASSEGSGFAPYNEQFF	TGCGCCAGCAGCGAGGGATCAGGTTTCGCTCCCTACAATGAGCAGTTCTTC
medium-sized	TRBV9	TRBJ1-1	-	CASSESRDGNTEAFF	TGTGCCAGCAGCGAGTCCCGGGACGGGAACACTGAAGCTTTCTTT
few	TRBV18	TRBJ1-5	TRBD1	CASSHDRDYEPQHF	TGTGCCAGCTCACACGACAGGGACTACGAGCCCCAGCATTTT
-	TRBV4-3	TRBJ2-1	-	CASSQGILYNEQFF	TGCGCCAGCAGCCAAGGAATACTTTACAATGAGCAGTTCTTC
-	TRBV29-1	TRBJ2-3	-	CSVEGGIGPSRTDTQYF	TGCAGCGTTGAAGGGGGAATCGGGCCCTCCCGCACAGATACGCAGTATTTT
-	TRBV20-1	TRBJ2-1	-	CSATIAEQFF	TGCAGTGCCACCATCGCAGAGCAGTTCTTC
-	TRBV19	TRBJ1-5	-	CASSIGGRDQPQHF	TGTGCCAGTAGTATAGGGGGGCGCGATCAGCCCCAGCATTTT
-	TRBV27	TRBJ2-1	-	CASSFTYNEQFF	TGTGCCAGCAGTTTCACCTACAATGAGCAGTTCTTC
-	TRBV19	TRBJ2-5	-	CASSPGEKFRETQYF	TGTGCCAGTAGTCCAGGGGAGAAGTTCCGGGAGACCCAGTACTTC
-	TRBV6-5	TRBJ2-1	-	CASSNGDSGENEQFF	TGTGCCAGCAGTAACGGGGATTCCGGGGAAAATGAGCAGTTCTTC
-	TRBV28	TRBJ2-7	-	CASSLGRPGIVNPGSYEQYF	TGTGCCAGCAGTTTAGGCCGGCCCGGCATCGTGAACCCGGGGTCCTACGAGCAGTACTTC
-	TRBV4-2	TRBJ2-1	-	CASSRRVGGPDEQFF	TGTGCCAGCAGCCGGAGAGTGGGAGGCCCCGATGAGCAGTTCTTC
once	TRBV19	TRBJ2-6	-	CASSIDGGSGANVLTF	TGTGCCAGTAGTATAGACGGCGGCTCTGGGGCCAACGTCCTGACTTTC
-	TRBV27	TRBJ2-3	TRBD2	CASSLTSVLADTDTQYF	TGTGCCAGCAGTTTGACCTCGGTTCTAGCGGACACAGATACGCAGTATTTT
-	TRBV25-1	TRBJ2-2	TRBD2	CASSLGLASGELFF	TGTGCCAGCAGTCTGGGACTAGCGTCCGGGGAGCTGTTTTTT
-	TRBV28	TRBJ2-1	TRBD2	CASSLISGGNEQFF	TGTGCCAGCAGTTTGATTAGCGGGGGGAATGAGCAGTTCTTC
few	TRBV27	TRBJ2-7	-	CASSAGYEQYF	TGTGCCAGCAGCGCGGGGTACGAGCAGTACTTC
-	TRBV7-8	TRBJ2-3	TRBD1	CASSSLRVGGMSTDTQYF	TGTGCCAGCAGCTCCCTAAGGGTAGGGGGCATGTCCACAGATACGCAGTATTTT
-	TRBV28	TRBJ2-7	TRBD2	CASSFEIGTSDSQYEQYF	TGTGCCAGCAGTTTCGAAATCGGGACTAGCGATTCACAGTACGAGCAGTACTTC